These 14 T cell receptor beta chains originate from one sample sequenced in a study of T cell responses to AZD1222 COVID-19 vaccine. Sequenced by immunoSEQ multiplex PCR; TCRdb stores in-frame clones only, minus some. The repertoire holds under 100,000 clones, with more than 90% as singletons. The source was peripheral blood, collected on day 0 of AZD1222 vaccination. These receptors originate from an adult in good health.

The rearrangement uses TRBV30 and TRBJ2-7; 8 nucleotides line up with TRBD1. Germline trimming cut 7 bases from V and 3 bases from J; bases unmatched to any gene: 8. The germline gives CDR1 GTSNPN, CDR2 SVGIG (reference sequence). The CDR3 has 13 residues. The CDR3 protein is CASLQGAGYEQYF. CDR3 bases: TGTGCCTCACTTCAGGGGGCAGGCTACGAGCAGTACTTC.

The chain recombines TRBV9 with TRBJ1-6; unclear D gene. The CDR3 consists of 17 residues. Germline assignment: CDR1 SGDLS and CDR2 YYNGEE. V was trimmed by 0 bases and J by 0 bases, leaving 10 bases between them. CDR3 bases: TGTGCCAGCAGCGTAGAGGTGTATTTCTCCTATAATTCACCCCTCCACTTT. This codes for CASSVEVYFSYNSPLHF.

This chain connects TRBV27 to TRBJ2-2; no reliable D call. CDR3 length: 12 residues. Germline CDR1 reads MNHEY; CDR2 reads SMNVEV (reference sequence). The V and J ends lost 6 bases and 3 bases respectively, with 5 bases between them. CDR3 nucleotide sequence: TGTGCCAGCAGCCCTTACACCGGGGAGCTGTTTTTT. It specifies CASSPYTGELFF.

The V and J genes are TRBV23-1 and TRBJ1-1; possibly TRBD1 for D (5 bases). TRBV23-1 is an open reading frame, and its role is uncertain. The CDR3 extends over 15 amino acids. With 4 bases removed from V and 1 base from J, the gap between germline ends came to 13 bases. In DNA, the CDR3 is TGCGCCAGCAGTCTTACAGGCACTTCGAACACTGAAGCTTTCTTT. This translates into CASSLTGTSNTEAFF.

This clone was recorded once. This chain uses TRBV7-8 with TRBJ2-2, with 10 bases aligning to TRBD2. Germline V gene sequence: CDR1 SGHVS, CDR2 FQNEAQ. V shed 1 base, J shed 1 base, and the junction held 9 bases outside the gene matches. The CDR3 has 19 amino acids. CDR3 coding DNA: TGTGCCAGCAGCTTAGGTCTAGCGGGGGATCAACTGAACACCGGGGAGCTGTTTTTT. Translating it yields CASSLGLAGDQLNTGELFF.

The rearrangement joins TRBV28 to TRBJ1-2; D remains unclear. Per the germline V gene, CDR1 is MDHEN and CDR2 is SYDVKM. The V end lost 3 bases, the J end lost 8 bases, and 16 bases lay between the germline ends. The CDR3 is 14 amino acids. CDR3 sequence reads: CASSFRVRIGGYTF. The DNA of the CDR3 is TGTGCCAGCAGTTTCCGCGTCCGGATTGGAGGCTACACCTTC.

The chain joins TRBV11-2 to TRBJ2-3; either TRBD1 or TRBD2 may fit D (5 bases each). The length of the CDR3 is 17 residues. Germline-derived CDR1 and CDR2 are SGHAT and FQNNGV. V lost 1 base and J 3 bases, leaving 17 bases between the germline ends. The CDR3 bases are TGTGCCAGCAGCTTAGTTGGGGGATCAAGTCGGACAGATACGCAGTATTTT. Translation: CASSLVGGSSRTDTQYF.

Only one count was recorded for this clone. A read error may produce the germline difference seen at one junction end. The chain has TRBV6-2 or TRBV6-3 and TRBJ2-7; D is undetermined. CDR3 size: 11 residues. The germline V gene encodes CDR1 MNHEY and CDR2 SVGEGT. CDR3 sequence reads: CASSHSYEQYF. The CDR3 DNA reads as TGTGCCAGCAGTCACTCCTACGAGCAGTACTTC.

This clone showed up just once. The chain couples TRBV6-1 to TRBJ1-2; D is ambiguous. The ends were cut back, 0 bases at V and 8 bases at J, with 4 bases in the middle. Per germline, CDR1 MNHNS and CDR2 SASEGT. The CDR3 has 11 amino acids. CDR3 in DNA: TGTGCCAGCAGTGAAGCGCGAGGCTACACCTTC. This sequence encodes CASSEARGYTF.

This clone was seen a few times. This chain connects TRBV6-5 to TRBJ1-5; D might be TRBD1 (6 bases). In germline, CDR1 is MNHEY, CDR2 SVGAGI. The CDR3 is made up of 14 amino acids. The V gene lost 6 bases and the J gene lost 2 bases, with 11 bases spanning the gap. In DNA form, the CDR3 reads TGTGCCAGCAGCGGACAGACGGGCAATCAGCCCCAGCATTTT. The encoded protein is CASSGQTGNQPQHF.

The chain has TRBV28 and TRBJ1-5; 8 bases map to TRBD1. CDR1 MDHEN and CDR2 SYDVKM come from the germline V gene. This CDR3 comprises 15 residues. The V gene end was trimmed by 6 bases and the J gene end by 1 base; junction bases not matched to a gene: 5. The CDR3 sequence is CASRTGDLSNQPQHF. The CDR3 DNA is TGTGCCAGCAGGACAGGGGACCTAAGCAATCAGCCCCAGCATTTT.

This sequence joins TRBV21-1 and TRBJ2-7; TRBD1, the table's D call, was not compared with the DNA. TRBV21-1 has pseudogene status. This CDR3 spans 14 amino acids. CDR3 nucleotides: TGTGCCAGCAGCAACCGGGACAGGGCCTACGAGCAGTACTTC. This gives the protein CASSNRDRAYEQYF.

This chain connects TRBV7-8 to TRBJ2-7, with D possibly being TRBD1 (6 bases). Between the trimmed V and J ends, which lost 5 bases and 3 bases, there was a span of 14 bases. CDR3 length: 14 amino acids. Germline values: CDR1 SGHVS, CDR2 FQNEAQ. The CDR3 nucleotides are TGTGCCAGCAGCCGTGGACAGAATAACTACGAGCAGTACTTC. It encodes CASSRGQNNYEQYF.

The chain has TRBV7-9 and TRBJ2-5; 7 bases map to TRBD1. This CDR3 comprises 14 residues. Germline lookup yields CDR1 SEHNR and CDR2 FQNEAQ (reference sequence). V was pared by 5 bases and J by 2 bases, with 5 bases of the junction left unmatched. The CDR3 loop reads CASSLWDSQETQYF. The DNA of the CDR3 is TGTGCCAGCAGCCTATGGGACAGTCAAGAGACCCAGTACTTC.